This T cell receptor (beta chain) was captured in a study of cytomegalovirus exposure and HLA in healthy donors. Study results and caveats: Prediction of most subjects' HLA-A and HLA-B alleles by TCR beta sequences was reportedly accurate.

The donors comprised healthy bone marrow donors. Primers: 60 Vbeta forward and 13 Jbeta reverse. Assay used: immunoSEQ multiplex PCR; TCRdb lists only in-frame clones, some missing. Altogether 100,000 or so clones are present, 74% being singletons, with the ten largest covering roughly 2.6%. With respect to this clone: Its specificity is not known. Distinct nucleotide sequences in the sample also encode this CDR3.

Germline V lookup: CDR1 SQVTM, CDR2 ANQGSEA. The CDR3 sequence is 12 residues long. V dropped 6 bases and J dropped 4; count of bases not matched to a gene: 4. Sequenced: PBMCs. The source is a man between 45 and 60 years old in good health and CMV-seropositive. The gene calls are TRBV29-1 and TRBJ1-2, with 8 bases matching TRBD1. This CDR3 reads CSVGTGGYGYTF. In nucleotides, the CDR3 is TGCAGCGTGGGTACAGGGGGCTATGGCTACACCTTC.